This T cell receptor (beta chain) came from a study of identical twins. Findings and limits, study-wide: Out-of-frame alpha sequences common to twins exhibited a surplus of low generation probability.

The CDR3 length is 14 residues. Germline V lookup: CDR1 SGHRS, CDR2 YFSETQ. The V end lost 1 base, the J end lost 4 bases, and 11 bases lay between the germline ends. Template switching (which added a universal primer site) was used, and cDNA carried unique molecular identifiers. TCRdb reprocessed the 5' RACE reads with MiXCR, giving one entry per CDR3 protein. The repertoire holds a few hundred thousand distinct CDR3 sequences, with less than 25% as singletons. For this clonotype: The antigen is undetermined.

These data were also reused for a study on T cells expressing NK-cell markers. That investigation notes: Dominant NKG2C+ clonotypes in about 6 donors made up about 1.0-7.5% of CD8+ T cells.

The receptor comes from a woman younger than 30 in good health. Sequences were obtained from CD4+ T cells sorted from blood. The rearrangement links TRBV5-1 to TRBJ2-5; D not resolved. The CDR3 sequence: CASSLLAVGETQYF. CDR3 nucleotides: TGCGCCAGCAGCTTGTTGGCAGTCGGAGAGACCCAGTACTTC.